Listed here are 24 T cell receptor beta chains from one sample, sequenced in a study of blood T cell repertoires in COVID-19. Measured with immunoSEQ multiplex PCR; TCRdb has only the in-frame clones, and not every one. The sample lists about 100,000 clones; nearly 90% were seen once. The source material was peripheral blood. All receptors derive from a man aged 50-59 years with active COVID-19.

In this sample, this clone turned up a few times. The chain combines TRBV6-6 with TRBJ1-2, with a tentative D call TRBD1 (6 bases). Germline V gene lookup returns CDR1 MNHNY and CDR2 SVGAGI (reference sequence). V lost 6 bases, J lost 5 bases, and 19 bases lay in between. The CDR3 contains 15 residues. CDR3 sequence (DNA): TGTGCCAGCAGCGCCCCAGGGGAGACTGGGTATGGCTACACCTTC. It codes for CASSAPGETGYGYTF.

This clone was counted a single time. DNA for the CDR3: TGCGCCAGCAGCTCGGGACACCAGGATCAGCCCCAGCATTTT. Protein: CASSSGHQDQPQHF. The chain joins TRBV5-1 to TRBJ1-5; D may be TRBD1 (6 bases). V dropped 3 bases and J dropped 5 bases, with 12 bases sitting between them. The CDR3 totals 14 residues. Germline CDR1 and CDR2: SGHRS and YFSETQ.

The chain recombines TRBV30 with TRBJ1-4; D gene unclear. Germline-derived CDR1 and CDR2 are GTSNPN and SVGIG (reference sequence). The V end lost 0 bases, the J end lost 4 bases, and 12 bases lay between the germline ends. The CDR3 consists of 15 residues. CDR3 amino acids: CAWSVTTSFNEKLFF. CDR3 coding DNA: TGTGCCTGGAGTGTTACGACATCCTTTAATGAAAAACTGTTTTTT.

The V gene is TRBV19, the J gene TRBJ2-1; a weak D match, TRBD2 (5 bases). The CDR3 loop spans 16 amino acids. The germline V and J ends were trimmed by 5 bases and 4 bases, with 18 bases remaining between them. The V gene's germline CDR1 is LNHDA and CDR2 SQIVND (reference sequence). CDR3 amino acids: CASSPSSRTGYNEQFF. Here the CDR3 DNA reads TGTGCCAGTAGTCCGTCTTCCAGAACGGGGTACAATGAGCAGTTCTTC.

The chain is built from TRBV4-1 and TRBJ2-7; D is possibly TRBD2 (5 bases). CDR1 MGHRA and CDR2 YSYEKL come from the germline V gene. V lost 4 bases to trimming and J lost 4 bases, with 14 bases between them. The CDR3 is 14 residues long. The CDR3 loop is CASSPDLGSYEQYF. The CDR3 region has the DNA TGCGCCAGCAGCCCGGACTTGGGGTCGTACGAGCAGTACTTC.

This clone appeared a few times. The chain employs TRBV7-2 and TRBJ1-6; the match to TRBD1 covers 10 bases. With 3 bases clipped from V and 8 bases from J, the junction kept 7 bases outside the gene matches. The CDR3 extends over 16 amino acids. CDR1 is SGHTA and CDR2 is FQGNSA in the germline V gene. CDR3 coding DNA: TGTGCCAGCAGCTTTCCGGGACAGGGGTGGTATTCACCCCTCCACTTT. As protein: CASSFPGQGWYSPLHF.

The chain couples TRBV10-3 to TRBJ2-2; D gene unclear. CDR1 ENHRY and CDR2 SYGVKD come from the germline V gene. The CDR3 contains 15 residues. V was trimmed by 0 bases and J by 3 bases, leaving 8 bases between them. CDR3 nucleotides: TGTGCCATCAGTGAGTCTGGGCTGGACACCGGGGAGCTGTTTTTT. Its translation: CAISESGLDTGELFF.

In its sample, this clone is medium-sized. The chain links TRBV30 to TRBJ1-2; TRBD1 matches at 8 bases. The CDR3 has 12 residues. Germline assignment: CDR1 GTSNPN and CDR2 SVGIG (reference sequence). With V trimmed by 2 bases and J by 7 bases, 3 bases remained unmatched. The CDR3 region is CAWSPGTGGYTF. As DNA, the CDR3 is TGTGCCTGGAGTCCCGGGACAGGTGGCTACACCTTC.

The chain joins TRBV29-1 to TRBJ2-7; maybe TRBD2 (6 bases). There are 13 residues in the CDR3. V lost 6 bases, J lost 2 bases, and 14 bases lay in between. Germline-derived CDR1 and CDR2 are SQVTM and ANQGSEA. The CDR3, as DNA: TGCAGCGTCTGTTCCGGGAGTGCCTACGAGCAGTACTTC. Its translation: CSVCSGSAYEQYF.

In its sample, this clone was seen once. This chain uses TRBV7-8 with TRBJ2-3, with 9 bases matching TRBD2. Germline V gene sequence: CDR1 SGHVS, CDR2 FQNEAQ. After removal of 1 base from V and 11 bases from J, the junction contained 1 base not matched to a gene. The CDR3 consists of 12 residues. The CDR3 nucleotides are TGTGCCAGCAGCTTAGAAGCGGGGGGGCAGTATTTT. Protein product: CASSLEAGGQYF.

The CDR3 loop reads CASSPQLGQGGNTEAFF. The CDR3 DNA reads as TGTGCCAGCAGTCCACAATTGGGACAGGGGGGTAACACTGAAGCTTTCTTT. The chain links TRBV27 to TRBJ1-1, with TRBD1 identical over 11 bases. Germline lookup yields CDR1 MNHEY and CDR2 SMNVEV (reference sequence). V was pared by 5 bases and J by 2 bases, with 10 bases of the junction left unmatched. This CDR3 has 17 residues.

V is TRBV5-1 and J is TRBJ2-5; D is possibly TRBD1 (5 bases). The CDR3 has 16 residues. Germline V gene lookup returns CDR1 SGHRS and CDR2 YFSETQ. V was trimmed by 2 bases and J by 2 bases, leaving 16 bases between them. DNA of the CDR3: TGCGCCAGCAGCTTAAGGTGGGGCGGACCTCAAGAGACCCAGTACTTC. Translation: CASSLRWGGPQETQYF.

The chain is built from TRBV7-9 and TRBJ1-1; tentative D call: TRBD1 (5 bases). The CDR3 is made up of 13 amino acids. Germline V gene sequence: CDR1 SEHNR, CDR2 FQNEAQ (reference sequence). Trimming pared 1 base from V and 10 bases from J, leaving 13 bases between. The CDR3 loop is CASSLEGQGGAFF. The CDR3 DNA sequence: TGTGCCAGCAGCTTAGAAGGTCAGGGAGGAGCTTTCTTT.

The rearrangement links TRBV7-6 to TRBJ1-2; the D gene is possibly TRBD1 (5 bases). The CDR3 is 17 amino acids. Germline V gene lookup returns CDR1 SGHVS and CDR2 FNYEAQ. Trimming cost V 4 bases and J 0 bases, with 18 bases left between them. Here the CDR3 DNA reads TGTGCCAGCAGCTCCGACAGTTCCACTCGAGCTAACTATGGCTACACCTTC. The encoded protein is CASSSDSSTRANYGYTF.

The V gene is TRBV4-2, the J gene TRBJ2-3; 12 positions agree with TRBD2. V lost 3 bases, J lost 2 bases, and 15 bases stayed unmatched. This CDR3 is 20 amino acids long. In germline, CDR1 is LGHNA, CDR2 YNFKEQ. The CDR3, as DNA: TGTGCCAGCAGCCAGGGGAACTCAAGGGCTAGCGGGGGGGCCACAGATACGCAGTATTTT. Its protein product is CASSQGNSRASGGATDTQYF.

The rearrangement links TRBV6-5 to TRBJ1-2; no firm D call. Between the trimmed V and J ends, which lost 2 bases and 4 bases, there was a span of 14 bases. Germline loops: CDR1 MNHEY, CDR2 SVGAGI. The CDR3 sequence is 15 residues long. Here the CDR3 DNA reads TGTGCCAGCAGTTACGGTCAGGAGGCGAGCTATGGCTACACCTTC. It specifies CASSYGQEASYGYTF.

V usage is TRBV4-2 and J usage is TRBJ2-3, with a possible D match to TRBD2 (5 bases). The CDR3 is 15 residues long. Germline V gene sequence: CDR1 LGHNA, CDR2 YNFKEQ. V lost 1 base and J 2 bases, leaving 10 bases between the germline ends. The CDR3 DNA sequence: TGTGCCAGCAGCCAAGGACTACTCTACACAGATACGCAGTATTTT. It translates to CASSQGLLYTDTQYF.

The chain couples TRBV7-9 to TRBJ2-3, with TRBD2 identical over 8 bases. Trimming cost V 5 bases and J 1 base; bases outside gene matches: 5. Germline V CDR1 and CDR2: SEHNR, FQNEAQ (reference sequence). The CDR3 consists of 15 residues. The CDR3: CASSRRAGGTDTQYF. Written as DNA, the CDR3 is TGTGCCAGCAGCCGACGAGCGGGGGGCACAGATACGCAGTATTTT.

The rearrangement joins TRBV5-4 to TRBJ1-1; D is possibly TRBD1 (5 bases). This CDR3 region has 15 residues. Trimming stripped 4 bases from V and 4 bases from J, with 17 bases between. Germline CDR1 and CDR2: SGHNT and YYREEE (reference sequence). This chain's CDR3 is CASSRREGASTEAFF. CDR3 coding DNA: TGTGCCAGCAGCCGCAGGGAGGGAGCGAGCACTGAAGCTTTCTTT. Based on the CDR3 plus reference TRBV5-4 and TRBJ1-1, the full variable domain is ETGVTQSPTHLIKTRGQQVTLRCSSQSGHNTVSWYQQALGQGPQFIFQYYREEENGRGNFPPRFSGLQFPNYSSELNVNALELDDSALYLCASSRREGASTEAFFGQGTRLTVV.

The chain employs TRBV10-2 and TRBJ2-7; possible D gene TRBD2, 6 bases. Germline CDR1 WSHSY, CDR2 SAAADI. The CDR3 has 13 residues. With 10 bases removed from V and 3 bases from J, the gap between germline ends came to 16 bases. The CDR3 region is CATALGGIYEQYF. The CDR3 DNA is TGCGCCACAGCACTCGGAGGGATCTACGAGCAGTACTTC.

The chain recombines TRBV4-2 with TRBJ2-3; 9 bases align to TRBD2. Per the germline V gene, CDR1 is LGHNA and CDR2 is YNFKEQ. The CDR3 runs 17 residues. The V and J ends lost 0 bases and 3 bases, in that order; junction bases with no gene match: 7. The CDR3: CASSQEESSGETDTQYF. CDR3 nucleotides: TGTGCCAGCAGCCAAGAGGAATCTAGCGGGGAGACAGATACGCAGTATTTT.

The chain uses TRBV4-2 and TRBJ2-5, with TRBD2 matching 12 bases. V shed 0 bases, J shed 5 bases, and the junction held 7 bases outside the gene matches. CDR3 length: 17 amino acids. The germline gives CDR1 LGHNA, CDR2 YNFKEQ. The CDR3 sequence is CASSQELAGGAGETQYF. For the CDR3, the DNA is TGTGCCAGCAGCCAAGAGCTAGCGGGGGGGGCTGGGGAGACCCAGTACTTC.

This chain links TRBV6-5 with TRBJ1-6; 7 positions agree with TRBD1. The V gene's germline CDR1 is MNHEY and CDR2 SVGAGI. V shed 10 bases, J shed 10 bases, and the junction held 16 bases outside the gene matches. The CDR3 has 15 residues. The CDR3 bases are TGTGCCACAAACCCTCGGGACAGACTTGAATCACCCCTCCACTTT. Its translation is CATNPRDRLESPLHF.

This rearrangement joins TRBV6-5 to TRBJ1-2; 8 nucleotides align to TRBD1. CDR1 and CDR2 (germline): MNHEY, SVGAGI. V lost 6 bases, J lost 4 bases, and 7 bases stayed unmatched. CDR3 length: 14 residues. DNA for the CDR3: TGTGCCAGCAGGAAGACAGGGGTAGTCTATGGCTACACCTTC. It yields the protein CASRKTGVVYGYTF.